Listed here are 14 T cell receptor beta chains from one sample, sequenced in a study of blood T cell repertoires in COVID-19. Libraries were prepared by immunoSEQ multiplex PCR; TCRdb keeps only in-frame clonotypes and omits some of them. The sample includes about 150,000 clones, just under 85% of them seen just once. Input material: peripheral blood. These receptors were obtained from a woman aged 40 to 50 with active or convalescent COVID-19.

The V call is TRBV3-1 (or the pseudogene TRBV3-2), the J call TRBJ2-7, with 13 bases lining up with TRBD2. The CDR3 runs to 17 residues. J was trimmed by 2 bases and V by 4 bases; bases with no gene match: 8. Germline assignment: CDR1 LGHDT and CDR2 YNNKEL (reference sequence). CDR3 in DNA: TGTGCCAGCAGCCTCGGACTAGCGGGGGCCCTCCCCTACGAGCAGTACTTC. It specifies CASSLGLAGALPYEQYF.

The rearrangement joins TRBV27 to TRBJ2-6; tentatively, D is TRBD2 (6 bases). The CDR3 has 17 amino acids. Germline V lookup: CDR1 MNHEY, CDR2 SMNVEV (reference sequence). V was shortened by 6 bases and J by 2 bases, with 17 bases between the two germline ends. The CDR3 spells CASRGTPRATGANVLTF. The CDR3 DNA sequence: TGTGCCAGCAGGGGGACTCCCCGGGCCACTGGGGCCAACGTCCTGACTTTC.

The CDR3 is CASTEPETGPFYEQYF. In DNA form, the CDR3 reads TGTGCCAGCACCGAGCCGGAGACAGGTCCTTTCTACGAGCAGTACTTC. The V and J genes are TRBV2 and TRBJ2-7; weak D call: TRBD1 (6 bases). Germline V gene lookup returns CDR1 SNHLY and CDR2 FYNNEI. This CDR3 region has 16 residues. V shed 7 bases and J shed 3 bases, with 22 bases lying between them.

The rearrangement uses TRBV3-1 (or the pseudogene TRBV3-2) and TRBJ1-1; TRBD1 matches at 10 bases. The CDR3 sequence is 16 residues long. V gave up 0 bases and J gave up 8 bases; unmatched junction bases: 9. The germline V gene encodes CDR1 LGHDT and CDR2 YNNKEL (reference sequence). This CDR3 is CASSQDPGQGVNEAFF. For the CDR3, the DNA is TGTGCCAGCAGCCAAGATCCCGGACAGGGGGTGAACGAAGCTTTCTTT.

This chain joins TRBV27 and TRBJ1-1, with TRBD1 matching over 7 bases. The CDR3 consists of 15 residues. Germline V gene sequence: CDR1 MNHEY, CDR2 SMNVEV (reference sequence). Unmatched junction bases numbered 7, after V lost 5 bases and J lost 1 base. The CDR3, as DNA: TGTGCCAGCAGTCCGGGGACAGCTAGGAACACTGAAGCTTTCTTT. Translated: CASSPGTARNTEAFF.

The rearrangement uses TRBV10-3 and TRBJ1-3, with 7 bases lining up with TRBD1. V shed 8 bases and J 4 bases; nucleotides not matched to a gene: 8. CDR1 and CDR2 (germline): ENHRY, SYGVKD. This CDR3 comprises 14 residues. The CDR3 spells CAIEEGARGNTIYF. The CDR3 DNA reads as TGTGCCATCGAAGAGGGGGCAAGGGGAAACACCATATATTTT.

In its sample, this clone was seen once. This sequence joins TRBV2 and TRBJ1-6; TRBD1 aligns across 8 bases. Losses at the gene ends were 6 bases for V and 10 bases for J; bases not matched to a gene: 8. Germline V gene lookup returns CDR1 SNHLY and CDR2 FYNNEI. The CDR3 loop spans 14 amino acids. The CDR3 spells CASRERTGRSPLHF. CDR3 nucleotide sequence: TGTGCCAGCAGGGAGCGGACAGGGAGGTCACCCCTCCACTTT.

This clone appeared a single time. The rearrangement links TRBV6-1 to TRBJ1-4; D unresolved. The ends were cut back, 1 base at V and 7 bases at J, with 16 bases in the middle. The CDR3 sequence is 16 residues long. Germline loops: CDR1 MNHNS, CDR2 SASEGT. In DNA form, the CDR3 reads TGTGCCAGCAGTGAAGACGGGGAGGGCTGGAGTGAAAAACTGTTTTTT. Its protein product is CASSEDGEGWSEKLFF.

The chain has TRBV13 and TRBJ1-1, with 7 bases identical to TRBD1. Germline V gene lookup returns CDR1 PRHDT and CDR2 FYEKMQ (reference sequence). J was trimmed by 0 bases and V by 6 bases; bases with no gene match: 10. This CDR3 has 16 amino acids. CDR3 protein: CASSTLSTGLNTEAFF. As DNA, the CDR3 is TGTGCCAGCAGTACCCTGTCGACAGGGCTGAACACTGAAGCTTTCTTT.

The chain employs TRBV28 and TRBJ2-5; D is uncertain. Trimming removed 9 bases from V and 2 bases from J, with 7 bases in between. CDR1 MDHEN and CDR2 SYDVKM come from the germline V gene. The CDR3 totals 11 residues. Written as DNA, the CDR3 is TGTGCCAGTAAACAGCAAGAGACCCAGTACTTC. Translation: CASKQQETQYF.

The V call is TRBV5-4, the J call TRBJ1-1; TRBD1 is a possible D gene (5 bases). The V gene lost 2 bases and the J gene lost 4 bases, with 18 bases spanning the gap. Per germline, CDR1 SGHNT and CDR2 YYREEE (reference sequence). This CDR3 is built from 16 residues. The CDR3 region has the DNA TGTGCCAGCAGCTTAGGCGGCGGGGGTCGGGGCACTGAAGCTTTCTTT. Residues: CASSLGGGGRGTEAFF.

V is TRBV5-1 and J is TRBJ2-7; the match to TRBD1 covers 9 bases. The V gene's germline CDR1 is SGHRS and CDR2 YFSETQ. The ends lost 4 bases at V and 3 bases at J; junction bases unmatched: 5. This CDR3 is 14 amino acids long. In nucleotides, the CDR3 is TGCGCCAGCAGCCTGAGACAGGGGGACTACGAGCAGTACTTC. It translates to CASSLRQGDYEQYF.

The chain recombines TRBV3-1 (or the pseudogene TRBV3-2) with TRBJ1-1; 12 nucleotides align to TRBD1. Germline V CDR1 and CDR2: LGHDT, YNNKEL (reference sequence). Unmatched junction bases numbered 5, after V lost 0 bases and J lost 0 bases. This CDR3 contains 18 residues. CDR3 nucleotide sequence: TGTGCCAGCAGCCAAGAGGGGGACAGGGGGCGTTTGAACACTGAAGCTTTCTTT. This gives the protein CASSQEGDRGRLNTEAFF.

The genes are TRBV11-2 and TRBJ2-3; D perhaps matches TRBD1 (6 bases). V lost 3 bases and J 6 bases, leaving 13 bases between the germline ends. CDR3 length: 14 amino acids. CDR1 is SGHAT and CDR2 is FQNNGV in the germline V gene. The CDR3 nucleotides are TGTGCCAGCAGCTTGGTGGGGGCATGGGATACGCAGTATTTT. This gives the protein CASSLVGAWDTQYF.